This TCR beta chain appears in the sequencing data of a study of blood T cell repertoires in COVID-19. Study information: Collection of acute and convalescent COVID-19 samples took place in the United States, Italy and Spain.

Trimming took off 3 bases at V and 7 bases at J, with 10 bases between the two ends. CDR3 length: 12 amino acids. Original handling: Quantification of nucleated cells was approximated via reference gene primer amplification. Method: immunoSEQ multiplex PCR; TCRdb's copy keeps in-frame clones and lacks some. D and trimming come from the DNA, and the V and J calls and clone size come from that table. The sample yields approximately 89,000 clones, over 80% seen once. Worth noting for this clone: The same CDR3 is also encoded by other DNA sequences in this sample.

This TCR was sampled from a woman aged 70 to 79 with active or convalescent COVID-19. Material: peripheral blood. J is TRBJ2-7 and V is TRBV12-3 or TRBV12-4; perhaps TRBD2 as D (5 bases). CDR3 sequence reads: CASSLSAGEQYF. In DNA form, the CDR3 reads TGTGCCAGCAGTTTGTCGGCGGGTGAGCAGTACTTC.